The 25 T cell receptor beta chains below all came from one sample that was sequenced in a study of control samples from healthy donors and cancer patients. Method: immunoSEQ multiplex PCR; TCRdb's copy keeps in-frame clones and lacks some. Of more than 140,000 clones in the sample, 91% were seen once. Sequencing input: blood. Receptor source: a man between 18 and 29 years old in good health.

The chain recombines TRBV7-8 with TRBJ2-5, with D possibly TRBD2 on 5 matching bases. V was cut by 1 base and J by 1 base, with 10 bases left in between. The CDR3 is 15 amino acids. Germline V lookup: CDR1 SGHVS, CDR2 FQNEAQ. The CDR3 loop reads CASSLGGRGQETQYF. In nucleotides, the CDR3 is TGTGCCAGCAGCTTAGGAGGACGGGGCCAAGAGACCCAGTACTTC.

The chain combines TRBV6-2 or TRBV6-3 with TRBJ2-2, with D perhaps TRBD2 (6 bases). Trimming stripped 5 bases from V and 8 bases from J, with 15 bases between. Germline values: CDR1 MNHEY, CDR2 SVGEGT. The CDR3 has 14 residues. In DNA, the CDR3 is TGTGCCAGCAGTCCCCCCAGGCTAGCGGGGGAGCTGTTTTTT. It is translated as CASSPPRLAGELFF.

J is TRBJ2-7 and V is TRBV18; the match to TRBD1 covers 7 bases. Germline V lookup: CDR1 KGHSH, CDR2 LQKENI. Trimming at V came to 0 bases and at J to 2 bases, leaving 1 base not matched to a gene. This CDR3 comprises 14 residues. DNA of the CDR3: TGTGCCAGCTCACCACCGGGACAGCCCTACGAGCAGTACTTC. It translates to CASSPPGQPYEQYF.

The V and J genes are TRBV6-5 and TRBJ1-1, with D perhaps matching TRBD1 (5 bases). The CDR3 has 14 amino acids. V was clipped by 5 bases and J by 0 bases, with 10 bases between them. Per germline, CDR1 MNHEY and CDR2 SVGAGI. The CDR3 nucleotides are TGTGCCAGCAGTCGGGACCCCTTGAACACTGAAGCTTTCTTT. Translating it yields CASSRDPLNTEAFF.

This sequence joins TRBV3-1 (or the pseudogene TRBV3-2) and TRBJ1-1; D is possibly TRBD1 (6 bases). In germline, CDR1 is LGHDT, CDR2 YNNKEL (reference sequence). This CDR3 comprises 16 residues. V gave up 1 base and J gave up 5 bases, with 17 bases separating them. CDR3: CASSQGVVQGETEAFF. The CDR3 region has the DNA TGTGCCAGCAGCCAAGGAGTTGTACAGGGCGAGACTGAAGCTTTCTTT.

This chain connects TRBV12-3 or TRBV12-4 to TRBJ1-1; D is undetermined. V was shortened by 6 bases and J by 5 bases, with 10 bases between the two germline ends. CDR3 size: 12 residues. The CDR3 protein is CASSRELTEAFF. The CDR3 DNA follows: TGTGCCAGCAGCCGGGAATTAACTGAAGCTTTCTTT.

About this clone itself: This sample also contains other DNA sequences that code for the same CDR3. The V and J genes are TRBV6-5 and TRBJ2-6, with 7 bases that match TRBD1. CDR3 length: 15 residues. V gave up 6 bases and J gave up 4 bases; unmatched junction bases: 6. Per germline, CDR1 MNHEY and CDR2 SVGAGI. Here the CDR3 DNA reads TGTGCCAGCAGGCAGGGGGTGTCCGGGGCCAACGTCCTGACTTTC. This codes for CASRQGVSGANVLTF.

The chain links TRBV6-6 to TRBJ1-1; TRBD1 might be the D (5 bases). V was cut by 5 bases and J by 0 bases, with 7 bases left in between. This CDR3 region has 13 residues. Germline V CDR1 and CDR2: MNHNY, SVGAGI (reference sequence). CDR3 sequence: CASSRTLNTEAFF. CDR3 nucleotides: TGTGCCAGCAGTCGGACACTGAACACTGAAGCTTTCTTT.

V is TRBV24-1 and J is TRBJ1-2; 10 bases align to TRBD1. Germline V gives CDR1 KGHDR, CDR2 SFDVKD. The CDR3 runs 16 residues. After removal of 3 bases from V and 4 bases from J, the junction contained 7 bases not matched to a gene. The DNA of the CDR3 is TGTGCCACCAGTGATCCAAGACAGGGGGCCGGCTATGGCTACACCTTC. It codes for CATSDPRQGAGYGYTF.

This chain connects TRBV14 to TRBJ1-6; perhaps TRBD1 as D (6 bases). This CDR3 is 16 amino acids long. V lost 0 bases to trimming and J lost 8 bases, with 14 bases between them. Germline CDR1 and CDR2: SGHDN and FVKESK. CDR3 sequence reads: CASSQDLQGNDSPLHF. The CDR3, as DNA: TGTGCCAGCAGCCAAGATCTCCAGGGGAACGATTCACCCCTCCACTTT.

The chain carries TRBV4-2 and TRBJ1-3; maybe TRBD1 (5 bases). The ends were cut back, 0 bases at V and 2 bases at J, with 8 bases in the middle. The CDR3 length is 15 residues. Germline loops: CDR1 LGHNA, CDR2 YNFKEQ. As DNA, the CDR3 is TGTGCCAGCAGCCAAGAAGGGACGGCTGGAAACACCATATATTTT. Its translation: CASSQEGTAGNTIYF.

The chain joins TRBV28 to TRBJ1-3; D call uncertain. The V gene lost 1 base and the J gene lost 4 bases, with 5 bases spanning the gap. CDR3 length: 13 residues. The germline V gene has CDR1 MDHEN and CDR2 SYDVKM. The CDR3 nucleotides read TGTGCCAGCAGTTTATTCAGGGGAAACACCATATATTTT. Amino acid sequence: CASSLFRGNTIYF. The complete variable domain, with remaining parts taken from reference TRBV28 and TRBJ1-3, reads DVKVTQSSRYLVKRTGEKVFLECVQDMDHENMFWYRQDPGLGLRLIYFSYDVKMKEKGDIPEGYSVSREKKERFSLILESASTNQTSMYLCASSLFRGNTIYFGEGSWLTVV.

The chain recombines TRBV5-1 with TRBJ2-5, with D unresolved. Trimming pared 3 bases from V and 3 bases from J, leaving 12 bases between. The CDR3 is made up of 14 amino acids. Per germline, CDR1 SGHRS and CDR2 YFSETQ. CDR3 region: CASSYHVGEETQYF. The CDR3 DNA follows: TGCGCCAGCAGCTACCACGTAGGAGAAGAGACCCAGTACTTC.

This chain uses TRBV4-1 with TRBJ1-5; weak D call: TRBD1 (6 bases). The V gene lost 1 base and the J gene lost 3 bases, with 16 bases spanning the gap. Germline V gives CDR1 MGHRA, CDR2 YSYEKL. The CDR3 spans 17 residues. The CDR3 sequence is CASSQVSGAEINQPQHF. Here the CDR3 DNA reads TGCGCCAGCAGCCAAGTTTCAGGGGCAGAAATCAATCAGCCCCAGCATTTT.

This clone was seen only once. This chain links TRBV5-4 with TRBJ2-5, with 15 bases lining up with TRBD2. The germline CDR1 and CDR2 sequences are SGHNT and YYREEE (reference sequence). CDR3 length equals 20 residues. J was trimmed by 4 bases and V by 5 bases; bases with no gene match: 18. DNA for the CDR3: TGTGCCAGCAGGATATCGAGGGGGCCGGGACTAGCGGGGGGTGGAGAGACCCAGTACTTC. Encoded protein: CASRISRGPGLAGGGETQYF.

This sequence joins TRBV2 and TRBJ1-5; D is unclear. V was cut by 6 bases and J by 6 bases, with 15 bases left in between. Germline V gene data show CDR1 as SNHLY and CDR2 as FYNNEI. The CDR3 contains 14 residues. CDR3 sequence reads: CASRVATDSQPQHF. The DNA for the CDR3 is TGTGCCAGCAGGGTTGCCACGGACTCTCAGCCCCAGCATTTT.

The chain joins TRBV29-1 to TRBJ2-7; 8 positions match TRBD1. Unmatched junction bases numbered 10, after V lost 7 bases and J lost 11 bases. The CDR3 contains 11 residues. Germline V gene data show CDR1 as SQVTM and CDR2 as ANQGSEA. DNA of the CDR3: TGCAGCGGAGCAACACAGGGGGTTGAGTACTTC. Translating gives CSGATQGVEYF.

J is TRBJ1-5 and V is TRBV10-3, with 7 bases lining up with TRBD1. The CDR3 totals 14 residues. CDR1 ENHRY and CDR2 SYGVKD come from the germline V gene. V was clipped by 10 bases and J by 3 bases; unmatched bases: 9. The CDR3 bases are TGTGCCACGAGACAGGGTGCTGACAATCAGCCCCAGCATTTT. Protein sequence: CATRQGADNQPQHF.

This chain connects TRBV5-1 to TRBJ1-1; D might be TRBD1 (5 bases). CDR1 and CDR2 (germline): SGHRS, YFSETQ. Trimming removed 5 bases at V and 6 bases at J, with 17 bases between. This CDR3 comprises 14 residues. CDR3 region: CASSPLTGRAEAFF. The CDR3, as DNA: TGCGCCAGCAGTCCCCTGACGGGGCGAGCTGAAGCTTTCTTT.

The rearrangement uses TRBV19 and TRBJ1-6; 9 positions match TRBD1. V dropped 5 bases and J dropped 10; count of bases not matched to a gene: 9. Germline V gives CDR1 LNHDA, CDR2 SQIVND (reference sequence). CDR3 length: 15 residues. Written as DNA, the CDR3 is TGTGCCAGTAGTTCCCAGGGACAGGGAGGCTCACCCCTCCACTTT. It yields the protein CASSSQGQGGSPLHF.

The J gene is TRBJ1-1, the V gene TRBV27, with TRBD1 as a possible D gene (5 bases). With 3 bases removed from V and 1 base from J, the gap between germline ends came to 12 bases. This CDR3 spans 15 amino acids. Germline CDR1 and CDR2: MNHEY and SMNVEV (reference sequence). CDR3 coding DNA: TGTGCCAGCAGTTTGGGGGGTCCGGGGAACACTGAAGCTTTCTTT. Protein product: CASSLGGPGNTEAFF.

V and J are TRBV19 and TRBJ2-6; D is unresolved. Germline V CDR1 and CDR2: LNHDA, SQIVND (reference sequence). CDR3 length: 15 residues. V was pared by 5 bases and J by 0 bases, with 8 bases between. In DNA, the CDR3 is TGTGCCAGTAGTGATAAGGGCTCTGGGGCCAACGTCCTGACTTTC. It is translated as CASSDKGSGANVLTF.

This rearrangement joins TRBV5-6 to TRBJ2-5; a possible D gene is TRBD2 (6 bases). V shed 2 bases and J shed 2 bases, with 22 bases lying between them. Germline-derived CDR1 and CDR2 are SGHDT and YYEEEE. The CDR3 loop spans 18 amino acids. CDR3 sequence: CASSFLGGVGDAQETQYF. CDR3 DNA: TGTGCCAGCAGCTTCCTCGGAGGGGTCGGGGATGCACAAGAGACCCAGTACTTC.

The V and J genes are TRBV27 and TRBJ1-5; D is perhaps TRBD1 (6 bases). V dropped 2 bases and J dropped 6 bases, with 20 bases sitting between them. The CDR3 loop spans 17 amino acids. Germline V CDR1 and CDR2: MNHEY, SMNVEV (reference sequence). The DNA for the CDR3 is TGTGCCAGCAGTTTAGGCGGGGGGGGCATAGGGATTCAGCCCCAGCATTTT. Translated, it gives CASSLGGGGIGIQPQHF.

The V gene is TRBV19, the J gene TRBJ2-5; tentative D call: TRBD2 (6 bases). Germline V gene lookup returns CDR1 LNHDA and CDR2 SQIVND (reference sequence). Trimming left V 5 bases short and J 1 base short, with 14 bases between. The CDR3 loop spans 15 amino acids. CDR3 region: CASSLTSFPQETQYF. The CDR3 coding sequence is TGTGCCAGTAGTCTAACTAGCTTCCCCCAAGAGACCCAGTACTTC. Complete variable domain (other parts from reference TRBV19 and TRBJ2-5): DGGITQSPKYLFRKEGQNVTLSCEQNLNHDAMYWYRQDPGQGLRLIYYSQIVNDFQKGDIAEGYSVSREKKESFPLTVTSAQKNPTAFYLCASSLTSFPQETQYFGPGTRLLVL.